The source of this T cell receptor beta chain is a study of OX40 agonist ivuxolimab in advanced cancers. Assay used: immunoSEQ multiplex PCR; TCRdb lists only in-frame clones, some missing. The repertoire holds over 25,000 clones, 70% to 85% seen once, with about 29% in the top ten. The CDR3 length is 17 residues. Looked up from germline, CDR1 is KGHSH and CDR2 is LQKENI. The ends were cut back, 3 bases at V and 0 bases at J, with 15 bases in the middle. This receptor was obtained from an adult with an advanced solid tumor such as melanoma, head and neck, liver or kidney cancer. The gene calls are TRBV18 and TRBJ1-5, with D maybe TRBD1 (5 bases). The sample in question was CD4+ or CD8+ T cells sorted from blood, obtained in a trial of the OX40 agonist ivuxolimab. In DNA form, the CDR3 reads TGTGCCAGCTCACCCCCGGGGACCGTCACTAGCAATCAGCCCCAGCATTTT. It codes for CASSPPGTVTSNQPQHF.